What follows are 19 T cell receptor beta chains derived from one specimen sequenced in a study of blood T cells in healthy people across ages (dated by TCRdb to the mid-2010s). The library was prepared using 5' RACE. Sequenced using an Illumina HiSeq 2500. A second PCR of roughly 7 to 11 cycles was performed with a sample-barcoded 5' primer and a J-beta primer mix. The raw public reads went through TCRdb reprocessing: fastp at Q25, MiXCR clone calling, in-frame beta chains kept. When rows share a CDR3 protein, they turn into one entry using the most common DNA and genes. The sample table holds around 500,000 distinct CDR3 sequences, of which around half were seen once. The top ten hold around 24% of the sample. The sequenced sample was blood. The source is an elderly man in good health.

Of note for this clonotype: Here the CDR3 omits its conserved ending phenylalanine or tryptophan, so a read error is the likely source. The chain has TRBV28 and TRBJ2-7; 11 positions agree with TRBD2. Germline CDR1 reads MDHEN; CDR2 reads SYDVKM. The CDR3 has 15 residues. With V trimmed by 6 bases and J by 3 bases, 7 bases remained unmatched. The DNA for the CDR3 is TGTGCCAGCAGGAAGACTAGCGGGACTAACTACGAGCAGTACTAC. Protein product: CASRKTSGTNYEQYY.

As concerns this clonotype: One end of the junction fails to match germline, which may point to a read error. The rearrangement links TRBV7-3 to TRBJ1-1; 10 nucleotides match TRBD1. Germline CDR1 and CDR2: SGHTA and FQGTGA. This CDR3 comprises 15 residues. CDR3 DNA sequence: TGTGCCAGCAGTTTAAGACAGGGGGCGAGGACTGAAGCTTTCTTT. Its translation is CASSLRQGARTEAFF.

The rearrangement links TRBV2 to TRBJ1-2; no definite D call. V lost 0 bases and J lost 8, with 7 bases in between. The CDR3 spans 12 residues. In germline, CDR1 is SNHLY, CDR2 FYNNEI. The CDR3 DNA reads TGTGCCAGCAGTGAAGCACGGGTCGGCTACACCTTC. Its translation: CASSEARVGYTF.

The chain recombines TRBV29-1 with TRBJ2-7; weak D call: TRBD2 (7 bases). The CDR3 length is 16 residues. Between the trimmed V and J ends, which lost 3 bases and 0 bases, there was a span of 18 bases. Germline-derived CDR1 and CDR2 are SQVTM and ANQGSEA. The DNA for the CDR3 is TGCAGCGTTGATCGGGGTGGCGGGGGCGCCTCCTACGAGCAGTACTTC. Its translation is CSVDRGGGGASYEQYF.

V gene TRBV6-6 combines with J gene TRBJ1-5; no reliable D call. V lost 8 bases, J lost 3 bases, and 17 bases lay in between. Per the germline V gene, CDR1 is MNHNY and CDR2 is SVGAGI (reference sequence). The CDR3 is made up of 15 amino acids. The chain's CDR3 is CASALRAGNNQPQHF. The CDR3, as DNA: TGTGCCAGCGCCCTAAGGGCCGGGAACAATCAGCCCCAGCATTTT.

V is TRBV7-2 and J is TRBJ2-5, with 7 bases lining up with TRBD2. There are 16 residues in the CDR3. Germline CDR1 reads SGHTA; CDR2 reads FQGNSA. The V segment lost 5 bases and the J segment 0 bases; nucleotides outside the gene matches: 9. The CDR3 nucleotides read TGTGCCAGCAGCCCCGGTGGGGGGGGGTACCAAGAGACCCAGTACTTC. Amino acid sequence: CASSPGGGGYQETQYF.

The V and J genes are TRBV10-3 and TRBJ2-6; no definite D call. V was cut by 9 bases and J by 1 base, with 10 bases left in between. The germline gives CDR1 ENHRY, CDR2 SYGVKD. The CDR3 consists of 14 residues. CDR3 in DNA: TGTGCCATAACAAATATATCTGGGGCCAACGTCCTGACTTTC. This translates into CAITNISGANVLTF.

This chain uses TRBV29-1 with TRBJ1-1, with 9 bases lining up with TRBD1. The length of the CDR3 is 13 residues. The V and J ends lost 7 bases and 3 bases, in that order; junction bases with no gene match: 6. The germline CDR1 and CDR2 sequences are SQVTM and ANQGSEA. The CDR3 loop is CSGWDRVDTEAFF. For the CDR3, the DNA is TGCAGCGGATGGGACAGGGTGGACACTGAAGCTTTCTTT.

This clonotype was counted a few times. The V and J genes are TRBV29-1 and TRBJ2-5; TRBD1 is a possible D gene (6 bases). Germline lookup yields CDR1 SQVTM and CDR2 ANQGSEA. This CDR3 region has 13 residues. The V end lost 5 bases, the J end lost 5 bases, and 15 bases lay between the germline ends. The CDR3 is CSVQQGRGETQYF. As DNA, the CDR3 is TGCAGCGTTCAGCAGGGGCGTGGGGAGACCCAGTACTTC.

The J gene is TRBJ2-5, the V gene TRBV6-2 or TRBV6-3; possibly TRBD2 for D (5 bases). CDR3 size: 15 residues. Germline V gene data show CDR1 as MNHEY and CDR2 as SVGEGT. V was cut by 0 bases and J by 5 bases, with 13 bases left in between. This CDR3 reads CASSYSTHRGETQYF. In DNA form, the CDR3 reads TGTGCCAGCAGTTACTCGACTCACAGAGGGGAGACCCAGTACTTC.

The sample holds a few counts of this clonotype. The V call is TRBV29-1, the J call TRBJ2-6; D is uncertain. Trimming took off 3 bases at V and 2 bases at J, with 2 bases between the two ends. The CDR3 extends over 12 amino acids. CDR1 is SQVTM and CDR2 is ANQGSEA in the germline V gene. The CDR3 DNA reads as TGCAGCGTTGACGCTGGGGCCAACGTCCTGACTTTC. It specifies CSVDAGANVLTF.

CDR3 sequence: CASSDGGRNEQYF. DNA for the CDR3: TGTGCCAGCAGTGATGGGGGGCGAAACGAGCAGTACTTC. This chain joins TRBV6-1 and TRBJ2-7, with D perhaps matching TRBD1 or TRBD2 (6 bases each). CDR3 length: 13 amino acids. Germline lookup yields CDR1 MNHNS and CDR2 SASEGT. The germline V and J ends were trimmed by 3 bases and 5 bases, with 11 bases remaining between them.

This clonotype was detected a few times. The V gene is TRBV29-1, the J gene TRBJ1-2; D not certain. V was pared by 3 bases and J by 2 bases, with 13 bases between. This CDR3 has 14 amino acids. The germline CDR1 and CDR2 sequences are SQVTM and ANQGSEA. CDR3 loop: CSVDGSGGNYGYTF. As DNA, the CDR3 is TGCAGCGTTGATGGGTCAGGAGGGAACTATGGCTACACCTTC.

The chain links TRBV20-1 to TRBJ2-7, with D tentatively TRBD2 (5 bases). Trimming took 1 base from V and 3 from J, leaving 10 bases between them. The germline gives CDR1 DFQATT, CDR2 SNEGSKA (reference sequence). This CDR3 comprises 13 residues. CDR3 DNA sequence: TGCAGTGCTAGAGTATCGGGGATCTACGAGCAGTACTTC. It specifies CSARVSGIYEQYF.

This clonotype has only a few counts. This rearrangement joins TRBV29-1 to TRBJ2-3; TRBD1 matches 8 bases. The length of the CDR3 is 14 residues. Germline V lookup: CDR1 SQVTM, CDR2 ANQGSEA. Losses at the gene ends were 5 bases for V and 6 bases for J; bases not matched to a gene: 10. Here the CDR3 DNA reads TGCAGCGTTCACCGGACAGGGCTCGGGGATACGCAGTATTTT. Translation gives CSVHRTGLGDTQYF.

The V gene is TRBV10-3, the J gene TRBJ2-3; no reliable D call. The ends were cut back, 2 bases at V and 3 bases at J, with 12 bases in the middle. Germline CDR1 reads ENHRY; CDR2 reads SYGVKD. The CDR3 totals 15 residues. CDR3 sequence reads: CAISEAGVQTDTQYF. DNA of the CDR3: TGTGCCATCAGTGAGGCTGGCGTCCAGACAGATACGCAGTATTTT.

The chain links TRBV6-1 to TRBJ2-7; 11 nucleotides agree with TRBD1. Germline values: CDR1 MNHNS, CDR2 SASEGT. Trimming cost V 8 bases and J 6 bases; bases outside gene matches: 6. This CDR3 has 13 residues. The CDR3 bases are TGTGCCAGCGCCGGACAGGGGGCAAGCGAGCAGTACTTC. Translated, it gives CASAGQGASEQYF.

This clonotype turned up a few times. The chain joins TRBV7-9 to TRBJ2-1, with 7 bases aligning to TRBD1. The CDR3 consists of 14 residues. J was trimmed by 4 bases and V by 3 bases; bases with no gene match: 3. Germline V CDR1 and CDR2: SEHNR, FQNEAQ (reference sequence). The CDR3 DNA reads TGTGCCAGCAGCTTCCGGGACAGATACAATGAGCAGTTCTTC. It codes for CASSFRDRYNEQFF. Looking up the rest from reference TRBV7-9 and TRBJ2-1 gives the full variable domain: DTGVSQNPRHKITKRGQNVTFRCDPISEHNRLYWYRQTLGQGPEFLTYFQNEAQLEKSRLLSDRFSAERPKGSFSTLEIQRTEQGDSAMYLCASSFRDRYNEQFFGPGTRLTVL.

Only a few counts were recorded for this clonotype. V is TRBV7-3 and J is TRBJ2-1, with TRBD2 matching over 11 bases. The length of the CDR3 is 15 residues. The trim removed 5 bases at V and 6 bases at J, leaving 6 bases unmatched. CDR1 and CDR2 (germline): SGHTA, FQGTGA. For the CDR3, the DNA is TGTGCCAGCAGCCTACTAGCGGGAGTGATCAATGAGCAGTTCTTC. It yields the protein CASSLLAGVINEQFF. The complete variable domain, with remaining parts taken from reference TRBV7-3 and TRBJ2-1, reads GAGVSQTPSNKVTEKGKYVELRCDPISGHTALYWYRQSLGQGPEFLIYFQGTGAADDSGLPNDRFFAVRPEGSVSTLKIQRTERGDSAVYLCASSLLAGVINEQFFGPGTRLTVL.